These 3 T cell receptor beta chains came from one sample sequenced in a study of CD4+ T cells in melanoma. The table came from immunoSEQ multiplex PCR; TCRdb's copy has only in-frame clones and leaves some out. Of approximately 14,000 clones in the sample, less than 65% were seen once. Sequencing input: cells from a culture (not recorded whether cultured in vitro). The receptors derive from a human donor with melanoma.

The rearrangement uses TRBV27 and TRBJ2-1; the match to TRBD2 covers 8 bases. This CDR3 is 16 amino acids long. Germline CDR1 and CDR2: MNHEY and SMNVEV (reference sequence). The V and J ends lost 5 bases and 1 base, in that order; junction bases with no gene match: 7. DNA of the CDR3: TGTGCCAGCAGTCCTTACGGGACTAGATCCTACAATGAGCAGTTCTTC. This translates into CASSPYGTRSYNEQFF.

The chain couples TRBV5-1 to TRBJ1-1; 7 bases are a match to TRBD1. This CDR3 comprises 14 residues. Trimming took 4 bases from V and 5 from J; bases not matched to a gene: 8. Germline assignment: CDR1 SGHRS and CDR2 YFSETQ. The CDR3 nucleotides read TGCGCCAGCAGCCTATCCCCAGGGGGTACTGAAGCTTTCTTT. Protein product: CASSLSPGGTEAFF.

This sequence joins TRBV27 and TRBJ1-4; weak D call: TRBD1 (5 bases). The V gene lost 6 bases and the J gene lost 5 bases, with 19 bases spanning the gap. The CDR3 is 16 amino acids. CDR1 is MNHEY, CDR2 SMNVEV, per germline (reference sequence). CDR3 nucleotides: TGTGCCAGCAGGGAGGAGGGGTACGGGGGAAATGAAAAACTGTTTTTT. It yields the protein CASREEGYGGNEKLFF. The whole variable domain, remainder taken from reference TRBV27 and TRBJ1-4, is EAQVTQNPRYLITVTGKKLTVTCSQNMNHEYMSWYRQDPGLGLRQIYYSMNVEVTDKGDVPEGYKVSRKEKRNFPLILESPSPNQTSLYFCASREEGYGGNEKLFFGSGTQLSVL.